This T cell receptor beta chain stems from a study of blood T cells in healthy people across ages. Study-level results: PBMCs that were unsorted prevented a conclusive naive versus antigen-experienced comparison.

The CDR3 length is 16 residues. With V trimmed by 5 bases and J by 0 bases, 10 bases remained unmatched. CDR1 and CDR2 from the germline V gene are SQVTM and ANQGSEA. Combining a sample-barcoded 5' primer with a J-beta primer mix, a second PCR ran for about 6 to 12 cycles. TCRdb called the 5' RACE reads again in MiXCR, with one record for every CDR3 protein. The sample has over 600,000 distinct CDR3 sequences; around two fifths are singletons. Comments on this clonotype: Its target is not known.

Sequencing used blood. This clonotype was obtained from an elderly man in good health. This chain links TRBV29-1 with TRBJ2-1; TRBD2 matches at 7 bases. The DNA for the CDR3 is TGCAGCGTTTTCGGGGGAGGGTCGCGCTCCTACAATGAGCAGTTCTTC. Protein product: CSVFGGGSRSYNEQFF.